The 21 T cell receptor beta chains given below trace back to one sample, sequenced in a study of blood T cell repertoires in COVID-19. Some clones are missing from TCRdb's copy, which holds only in-frame ones; the method was immunoSEQ multiplex PCR. The table lists about 56,000 clones, 80% to 90% of them singletons. The sequenced sample consisted of peripheral blood. The receptors derive from a woman aged 80 or older with acute or convalescent COVID-19.

The V call is TRBV5-1, the J call TRBJ2-7; D remains unclear. Germline V gene lookup returns CDR1 SGHRS and CDR2 YFSETQ. V was cut by 2 bases and J by 2 bases, with 8 bases left in between. This CDR3 is built from 13 residues. The CDR3 bases are TGCGCCAGCAGCTTTTCGGGTCCCTACGAGCAGTACTTC. It codes for CASSFSGPYEQYF. Full variable domain (missing parts from reference TRBV5-1 and TRBJ2-7): KAGVTQTPRYLIKTRGQQVTLSCSPISGHRSVSWYQQTPGQGLQFLFEYFSETQRNKGNFPGRFSGRQFSNSRSEMNVSTLELGDSALYLCASSFSGPYEQYFGPGTRLTVT.

The chain uses TRBV11-2 and TRBJ1-3; 9 nucleotides agree with TRBD1. The CDR3 is made up of 16 amino acids. J was trimmed by 1 base and V by 2 bases; bases with no gene match: 3. Germline V gene data show CDR1 as SGHAT and CDR2 as FQNNGV. In nucleotides, the CDR3 is TGTGCCAGCAGCTTACGACAGGGGGGATCTGGAAACACCATATATTTT. Translated, it gives CASSLRQGGSGNTIYF.

The chain couples TRBV4-1 to TRBJ2-5; 8 nucleotides align to TRBD2. Germline V lookup: CDR1 MGHRA, CDR2 YSYEKL. CDR3 length: 17 amino acids. Germline trimming cut 0 bases from V and 2 bases from J; bases unmatched to any gene: 8. The CDR3: CASSQDFGGGPQETQYF. CDR3 coding DNA: TGCGCCAGCAGCCAAGATTTCGGGGGGGGCCCACAAGAGACCCAGTACTTC.

This clone was seen just once. The chain combines TRBV2 with TRBJ1-2; 7 bases are a match to TRBD1. V shed 6 bases, J shed 8 bases, and the junction held 9 bases outside the gene matches. Germline-derived CDR1 and CDR2 are SNHLY and FYNNEI. The CDR3 consists of 13 residues. CDR3 amino acids: CASSQTGSSGYTF. CDR3 nucleotide sequence: TGTGCCAGCAGCCAGACAGGGAGTAGCGGCTACACCTTC.

V and J are TRBV6-6 and TRBJ2-7; 10 bases are a match to TRBD1. The V gene end was trimmed by 0 bases and the J gene end by 0 bases; junction bases not matched to a gene: 2. Germline CDR1 MNHNY, CDR2 SVGAGI (reference sequence). The length of the CDR3 is 16 residues. DNA for the CDR3: TGTGCCAGCAGTTACTCGTGGGACAGGGGCTCCTACGAGCAGTACTTC. It yields the protein CASSYSWDRGSYEQYF.

This rearrangement joins TRBV2 to TRBJ1-2; TRBD1 aligns across 7 bases. In germline, CDR1 is SNHLY, CDR2 FYNNEI. The V and J ends lost 9 bases and 0 bases, in that order; junction bases with no gene match: 10. The CDR3 is 15 residues long. Here the CDR3 reads CARRDRPAANYGYTF. Here the CDR3 DNA reads TGTGCCAGACGGGACAGACCTGCCGCTAACTATGGCTACACCTTC.

The chain uses TRBV5-1 and TRBJ2-7; TRBD1 matches 9 bases. Trimming removed 0 bases from V and 1 base from J; junction bases left unmatched: 5. CDR1 is SGHRS and CDR2 is YFSETQ in the germline V gene. This CDR3 is built from 16 residues. The CDR3 DNA reads TGCGCCAGCAGCTTGGAACAGGGGGCGAAATCCTACGAGCAGTACTTC. Translating gives CASSLEQGAKSYEQYF.

In nucleotides, the CDR3 is TGTGCCAGTAGTTTACTTTGGGGGGAAGATCAGCCCCAGCATTTT. This encodes CASSLLWGEDQPQHF. The genes are TRBV19 and TRBJ1-5, with D possibly TRBD1 on 5 matching bases. This CDR3 region has 15 residues. Germline assignment: CDR1 LNHDA and CDR2 SQIVND (reference sequence). V was cut by 5 bases and J by 5 bases, with 16 bases left in between.

This chain connects TRBV3-1 (or the pseudogene TRBV3-2) to TRBJ1-2; D perhaps matches TRBD1 (5 bases). The V end was cut by 1 base, the J end by 2 bases, with 11 bases between. CDR3 size: 15 residues. Germline V gives CDR1 LGHDT, CDR2 YNNKEL (reference sequence). CDR3 in amino acids: CASSQGRETNYGYTF. CDR3 sequence (DNA): TGTGCCAGCAGCCAAGGCAGGGAAACCAACTATGGCTACACCTTC.

This chain uses TRBV2 with TRBJ1-1, with D possibly matching TRBD1 (5 bases). The CDR3 loop spans 15 amino acids. Per the germline V gene, CDR1 is SNHLY and CDR2 is FYNNEI. The V gene lost 6 bases and the J gene lost 1 base, with 15 bases spanning the gap. CDR3 amino acids: CASRARTSQNTEAFF. The CDR3 nucleotides read TGTGCCAGCAGAGCCCGGACAAGTCAGAACACTGAAGCTTTCTTT.

The rearrangement joins TRBV19 to TRBJ2-1, with 11 bases identical to TRBD2. Germline values: CDR1 LNHDA, CDR2 SQIVND (reference sequence). Trimming cost V 7 bases and J 7 bases; bases outside gene matches: 18. The CDR3 is made up of 18 amino acids. The CDR3 bases are TGTGCCAGTACCAAGTCCCTAGCGGGGGGACGCCAGCGGAATGAGCAGTTCTTC. It translates to CASTKSLAGGRQRNEQFF. The whole variable domain, filled in from reference TRBV19 and TRBJ2-1, reads DGGITQSPKYLFRKEGQNVTLSCEQNLNHDAMYWYRQDPGQGLRLIYYSQIVNDFQKGDIAEGYSVSREKKESFPLTVTSAQKNPTAFYLCASTKSLAGGRQRNEQFFGPGTRLTVL.

The chain uses TRBV11-3 and TRBJ2-2, with 7 bases matching TRBD1. This CDR3 is 16 amino acids long. V lost 2 bases to trimming and J lost 8 bases; unmatched junction nucleotides: 11. Germline CDR1 is SGHNT and CDR2 is YENEEA. Here the CDR3 DNA reads TGTGCCAGCAGCTTATGGGGCAACAAGGGGGCAGGGGAGCTGTTTTTT. It codes for CASSLWGNKGAGELFF.

This chain joins TRBV29-1 and TRBJ1-2, with D uncertain. V dropped 5 bases and J dropped 0 bases, with 7 bases sitting between them. The CDR3 length is 12 residues. Germline V CDR1 and CDR2: SQVTM, ANQGSEA. The chain's CDR3 is CSVSSANYGYTF. The DNA for the CDR3 is TGCAGCGTTTCCTCCGCTAACTATGGCTACACCTTC.

The chain joins TRBV3-1 (or the pseudogene TRBV3-2) to TRBJ1-4, with D tentatively TRBD1 (6 bases). Germline V lookup: CDR1 LGHDT, CDR2 YNNKEL (reference sequence). The V and J ends lost 2 bases and 0 bases respectively, with 22 bases between them. This CDR3 is built from 20 residues. CDR3 bases: TGTGCCAGCAGCCAACAAGTCCGCCCGGGACATGCAGCAACTAATGAAAAACTGTTTTTT. This gives the protein CASSQQVRPGHAATNEKLFF.

The chain joins TRBV10-3 to TRBJ2-2; TRBD1 matches 7 bases. CDR1 ENHRY and CDR2 SYGVKD come from the germline V gene. The length of the CDR3 is 13 residues. V shed 10 bases, J shed 7 bases, and the junction held 9 bases outside the gene matches. The CDR3 is CATNRGKGGELFF. The DNA for the CDR3 is TGTGCCACCAACAGGGGAAAGGGCGGGGAGCTGTTTTTT.

The chain combines TRBV3-1 (or the pseudogene TRBV3-2) with TRBJ1-6; D perhaps matches TRBD1 (5 bases). Germline V CDR1 and CDR2: LGHDT, YNNKEL (reference sequence). This CDR3 has 14 amino acids. The V and J ends lost 4 bases and 10 bases respectively, with 14 bases between them. The CDR3, as DNA: TGTGCCAGCAGCCTTCAGGGCGCAGGGTCACCCCTCCACTTT. Translating it yields CASSLQGAGSPLHF.

This chain uses TRBV7-2 with TRBJ2-5; 8 bases align to TRBD1. The CDR3 consists of 13 residues. Germline assignment: CDR1 SGHTA and CDR2 FQGNSA. V gave up 4 bases and J gave up 5 bases; unmatched junction bases: 3. The CDR3: CASSSRTGETQYF. As DNA, the CDR3 is TGTGCCAGCAGCTCCCGGACAGGGGAGACCCAGTACTTC.

This clone is a singleton in its sample. The V and J genes are TRBV5-1 and TRBJ1-3; no reliable D call. This CDR3 is built from 16 residues. Trimming took off 1 base at V and 3 bases at J, with 14 bases between the two ends. Germline values: CDR1 SGHRS, CDR2 YFSETQ. The CDR3: CASSLSTYGSGNTIYF. CDR3 nucleotides: TGCGCCAGCAGCTTGTCGACGTATGGGAGTGGAAACACCATATATTTT.

The rearrangement links TRBV5-6 to TRBJ1-6, with 9 bases matching TRBD1. CDR1 SGHDT and CDR2 YYEEEE come from the germline V gene. V dropped 2 bases and J dropped 7; count of bases not matched to a gene: 10. This CDR3 is built from 17 residues. In DNA form, the CDR3 reads TGTGCCAGCAGCTTTCCCTTGGACAGGGGACGGAATTCACCCCTCCACTTT. It specifies CASSFPLDRGRNSPLHF.

This chain uses TRBV7-3 with TRBJ2-7, with TRBD1 matching over 7 bases. Germline values: CDR1 SGHTA, CDR2 FQGTGA. V gave up 3 bases and J gave up 7 bases; unmatched junction bases: 9. The CDR3 has 14 residues. The CDR3: CASSLGRQGSEQYF. The CDR3 DNA follows: TGTGCCAGCAGCTTGGGTCGACAGGGATCGGAGCAGTACTTC.

This clone turned up a few times. The chain uses TRBV4-1 and TRBJ2-7; perhaps TRBD1 as D (6 bases). V shed 1 base and J shed 2 bases, with 18 bases lying between them. Looked up from germline, CDR1 is MGHRA and CDR2 is YSYEKL. The CDR3 runs 17 residues. CDR3 sequence reads: CASSQGFKTGRPYEQYF. CDR3 nucleotides: TGCGCCAGCAGCCAAGGATTTAAAACAGGGCGGCCCTACGAGCAGTACTTC.